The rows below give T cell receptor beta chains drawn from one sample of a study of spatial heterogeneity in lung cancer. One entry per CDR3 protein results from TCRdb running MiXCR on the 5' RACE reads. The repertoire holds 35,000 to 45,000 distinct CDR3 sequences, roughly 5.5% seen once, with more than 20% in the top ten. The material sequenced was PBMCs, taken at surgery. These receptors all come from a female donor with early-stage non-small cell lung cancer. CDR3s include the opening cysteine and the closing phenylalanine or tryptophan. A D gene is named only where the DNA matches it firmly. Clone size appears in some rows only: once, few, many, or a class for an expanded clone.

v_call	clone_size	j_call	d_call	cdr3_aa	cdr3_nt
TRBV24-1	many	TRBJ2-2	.	CATSDQGPGELFF	TGTGCCACCAGTGATCAGGGCCCCGGGGAGCTGTTTTTT
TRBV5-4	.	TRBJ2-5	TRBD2	CASSRLAGGQETQYF	TGTGCCAGCAGCCGTCTAGCGGGGGGGCAAGAGACCCAGTACTTC
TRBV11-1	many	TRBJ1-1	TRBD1	CASSSPRRQGGGRNTEAFF	TGTGCCAGCAGCTCACCACGTCGACAGGGAGGAGGACGGAACACTGAAGCTTTCTTT
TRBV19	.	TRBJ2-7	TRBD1	CASSPGQGRSVYEQYF	TGTGCCAGTAGTCCCGGACAGGGGCGTTCTGTCTACGAGCAGTACTTC
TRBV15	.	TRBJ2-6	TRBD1	CATSRAGTGMVLTF	TGTGCCACCAGCAGGGCCGGGACAGGGATGGTCCTGACTTTC
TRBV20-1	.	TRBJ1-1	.	CSALDRRGNTEAFF	TGCAGTGCCCTTGACAGGAGGGGGAACACTGAAGCTTTCTTT
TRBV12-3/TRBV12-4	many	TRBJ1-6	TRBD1	CASSLARQGYSPLHF	TGTGCCAGCAGTTTAGCGCGACAGGGATATTCACCCCTCCACTTT
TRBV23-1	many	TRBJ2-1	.	CASSQPRGADEQFF	TGCGCCAGCAGTCAACCCAGGGGGGCGGATGAGCAGTTCTTC
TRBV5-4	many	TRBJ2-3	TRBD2	CASSLGLAGGPDTQYF	TGTGCCAGCAGCTTGGGACTAGCGGGGGGGCCGGATACGCAGTATTTT
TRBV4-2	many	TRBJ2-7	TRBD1	CASSQAVPGQGSVDLEQYF	TGTGCCAGCAGCCAAGCCGTCCCGGGACAGGGCTCAGTAGACCTCGAGCAGTACTTC
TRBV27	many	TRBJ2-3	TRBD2	CASSSPGGSTDTQYF	TGTGCCAGCAGTAGCCCGGGGGGGTCCACAGATACGCAGTATTTT
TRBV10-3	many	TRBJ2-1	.	CAISVDSRNEQFF	TGTGCCATCAGTGTGGACTCCAGAAATGAGCAGTTCTTC
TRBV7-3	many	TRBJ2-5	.	CASSLTPGLETQYF	TGTGCCAGCAGCTTAACTCCGGGGTTAGAGACCCAGTACTTC
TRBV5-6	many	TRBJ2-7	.	CASSLEGYGEQYF	TGTGCCAGCAGCTTGGAGGGGTACGGAGAGCAGTACTTC